This T cell receptor (beta chain) derives from a study of molecular identifiers for immune sequencing clone quantification. Broader study findings: Clones above 20 RNA copies contained over 99% of effector molecules but under 1% of naive ones.

Comment on this clonotype: The target antigen is unknown. No conserved phenylalanine or tryptophan ends this CDR3, so it is likely a read error.

V shed 0 bases and J shed 0 bases, with 9 bases lying between them. The CDR3 spans 16 residues. Per germline, CDR1 ENHRY and CDR2 SYGVKD. TCRdb passed the PCR reads through MiXCR, listing each CDR3 protein once. This sample has more than 550,000 distinct CDR3 sequences, with roughly 25% found just once. The receptor's source is a human donor in good health. Some libraries in this study had Jurkat cell RNA spiked in. The chain has TRBV10-3 and TRBJ2-4; D unresolved. Material for sequencing was naive CD8+ T cells from blood, with Jurkat cell RNA spiked in. As for subset: FACS-sorted CD8+CD4-CCR7+CD45RA+ naive T cells. The DNA of the CDR3 is TGTGCCATCAGTGAGTCCGGAGTTCTAGCCAAAAACATTCAGTACTCC. This encodes CAISESGVLAKNIQYS.